This T cell receptor beta chain was sequenced in a study of Graves' ophthalmopathy and Graves' hyperthyroidism. Points from the study as a whole: It was with 70.59% sensitivity and approximately 75% specificity that the model predicted ophthalmopathy progression. Most expanded clonotypes from thyroid (those above 0.001 frequency) were also found in blood.

Moderate-to-severe activity, CAS ≥3, NOSPECS ≥4 and a duration under 3 months were seen in donors with ophthalmopathy. Diagnoses were established from clinical symptoms, serum thyroxine, TRAb, thyroid ultrasound and orbital computed tomography. This clonotype was seen ten or more times. Its antigen remains unknown. Using RNA transcripts, the TCR beta CDR3 regions were amplified. First-round RT-PCR used HTBI primers; second-round multiplex PCR followed. TCRdb recomputed calls from the multiplex PCR reads with MiXCR, one row per CDR3 protein. This table has a few hundred thousand distinct CDR3 sequences, roughly 21% appearing once. V shed 3 bases and J shed 2 bases, with 17 bases lying between them. Germline V lookup: CDR1 DFQATT, CDR2 SNEGSKA (reference sequence). This CDR3 is built from 15 residues.

The V gene is TRBV20-1, the J gene TRBJ2-7, with a possible D match to TRBD1 (5 bases). Sequencing was carried out using peripheral blood. This receptor was taken from a woman aged 50 to 60 with Graves' ophthalmopathy. This CDR3 reads CSASQTHRSPYEQYF. Written as DNA, the CDR3 is TGCAGTGCTAGCCAAACGCACAGGAGCCCCTACGAGCAGTACTTC.